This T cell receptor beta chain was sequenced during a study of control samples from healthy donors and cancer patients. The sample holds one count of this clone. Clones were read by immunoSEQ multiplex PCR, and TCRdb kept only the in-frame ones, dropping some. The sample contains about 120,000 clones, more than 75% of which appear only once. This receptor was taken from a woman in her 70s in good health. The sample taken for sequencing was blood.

CDR3 amino acids: CASSPYREVDGYTF. CDR3 in DNA: TGTGCCAGCTCACCATACAGGGAGGTGGATGGCTACACCTTC. J is TRBJ1-2 and V is TRBV18, with D possibly being TRBD1 (6 bases). This CDR3 has 14 residues. The V end lost 2 bases, the J end lost 6 bases, and 13 bases lay between the germline ends. The germline gives CDR1 KGHSH, CDR2 LQKENI.